Below, 21 T cell receptor beta chains from the same sample are listed, as sequenced in a study of cytomegalovirus exposure and HLA in healthy donors (dated 2017 in TCRdb). Library creation used the immunoSEQ multiplex PCR assay. TCRdb provides this immuneACCESS table in a form limited to in-frame rearrangements. Some clones are lacking; in checked studies, under half of them reflect an unresolved V gene, and why the rest are absent is not known. Recorded for this sample are approximately 97,000 clones; approximately 94% of them occurred a single time. The ten biggest clones cover 1% to 1.4% of the sample. The sequenced sample consisted of PBMCs. Receptor source: a woman younger than 45 in good health and CMV-seropositive.

The chain employs TRBV4-1 and TRBJ2-5; 11 bases line up with TRBD2. The ends lost 1 base at V and 2 bases at J; junction bases unmatched: 9. Germline lookup yields CDR1 MGHRA and CDR2 YSYEKL. The CDR3 covers 18 residues. This CDR3 is CASSQAPQGLAAQETQYF. The CDR3 DNA follows: TGCGCCAGCAGCCAAGCCCCACAGGGACTAGCGGCTCAAGAGACCCAGTACTTC.

This chain connects TRBV11-2 to TRBJ1-4; the match to TRBD1 covers 7 bases. The V gene's germline CDR1 is SGHAT and CDR2 FQNNGV. The CDR3 loop spans 15 amino acids. V was pared by 5 bases and J by 4 bases, with 7 bases of the junction left unmatched. The CDR3 nucleotides read TGTGCCAGCAGCCTGACAGGGATTCGTAATGAAAAACTGTTTTTT. This gives the protein CASSLTGIRNEKLFF.

The rearrangement joins TRBV7-3 to TRBJ2-1, with 7 bases that match TRBD2. This CDR3 region has 19 residues. With V trimmed by 4 bases and J by 0 bases, 15 bases remained unmatched. Germline loops: CDR1 SGHTA, CDR2 FQGTGA. The CDR3 bases are TGTGCCAGCAGCTCCCCGGCCAACGGGGGAGGGAGCTCCTACAATGAGCAGTTCTTC. Translation: CASSSPANGGGSSYNEQFF.

This clone has just one count. The J gene is TRBJ2-3, the V gene TRBV4-1; 8 nucleotides align to TRBD2. Germline V gene data show CDR1 as MGHRA and CDR2 as YSYEKL. CDR3 length: 13 amino acids. V shed 1 base, J shed 9 bases, and the junction held 3 bases outside the gene matches. The CDR3 DNA reads TGCGCCAGCAGCCAAGGGTCGGGGGGGACGCAGTATTTT. Translated: CASSQGSGGTQYF.

This CDR3 reads CASSLWTSRSSYNEQFF. The DNA for the CDR3 is TGTGCCAGCAGTTTATGGACTAGCCGTAGCTCCTACAATGAGCAGTTCTTC. This chain uses TRBV28 with TRBJ2-1, with 7 positions matching TRBD2. The germline CDR1 and CDR2 sequences are MDHEN and SYDVKM. This CDR3 is built from 17 residues. V trimming: 0 bases; J trimming: 0 bases; junction bases outside the gene matches: 5.

This clone was seen a few times. The V and J genes are TRBV30 and TRBJ1-2, with TRBD1 identical over 8 bases. The CDR3 totals 14 residues. Germline CDR1 reads GTSNPN; CDR2 reads SVGIG (reference sequence). Trimming took 2 bases from V and 7 from J; bases not matched to a gene: 9. Here the CDR3 DNA reads TGTGCCTGGAGTTTGTCAGGGGGCGGTCTTGGCTACACCTTC. Its translation: CAWSLSGGGLGYTF.

J is TRBJ1-3 and V is TRBV28, with D unclear. The CDR3 totals 15 residues. The V gene's germline CDR1 is MDHEN and CDR2 SYDVKM. Trimming removed 5 bases at V and 4 bases at J, with 15 bases between. This CDR3 is CASSPQIPSGNTIYF. CDR3 DNA sequence: TGTGCCAGCAGTCCCCAGATCCCCTCCGGAAACACCATATATTTT.

J is TRBJ1-2 and V is TRBV19, with D possibly being TRBD1 (5 bases). V was clipped by 11 bases and J by 1 base, with 17 bases between them. The CDR3 contains 14 residues. The germline V gene encodes CDR1 LNHDA and CDR2 SQIVND (reference sequence). Here the CDR3 DNA reads TGTGCCGCCAAGCCTACAGGTTATAACTATGGCTACACCTTC. This codes for CAAKPTGYNYGYTF. Drawing the rest from reference TRBV19 and TRBJ1-2, the complete variable domain is DGGITQSPKYLFRKEGQNVTLSCEQNLNHDAMYWYRQDPGQGLRLIYYSQIVNDFQKGDIAEGYSVSREKKESFPLTVTSAQKNPTAFYLCAAKPTGYNYGYTFGSGTRLTVV.

The CDR3 sequence: CASSLAQGLRTEAFF. In DNA, the CDR3 is TGTGCCAGCAGCTTAGCCCAGGGGTTGCGGACTGAAGCTTTCTTT. V gene TRBV7-9 combines with J gene TRBJ1-1; weak D call: TRBD1 (6 bases). Per germline, CDR1 SEHNR and CDR2 FQNEAQ (reference sequence). The germline V and J ends were trimmed by 0 bases and 5 bases, with 13 bases remaining between them. The CDR3 has 15 residues.

This chain connects TRBV18 to TRBJ1-3, with D uncertain. This CDR3 has 14 amino acids. Germline-derived CDR1 and CDR2 are KGHSH and LQKENI. V was trimmed by 5 bases and J by 0 bases, leaving 8 bases between them. CDR3 region: CASSFDISGNTIYF. In DNA form, the CDR3 reads TGTGCCAGCTCATTCGACATCTCTGGAAACACCATATATTTT.

This clone has a single count. The chain uses TRBV7-3 and TRBJ2-1; TRBD2 matches 15 bases. The CDR3 is made up of 17 amino acids. V lost 2 bases and J lost 7; bases outside the gene matches: 6. Germline V gives CDR1 SGHTA, CDR2 FQGTGA. In DNA, the CDR3 is TGTGCCAGCAGCTTACAGGGCGGGACTAGCGGGAGGAATGAGCAGTTCTTC. It codes for CASSLQGGTSGRNEQFF.

The chain couples TRBV7-2 to TRBJ1-4, with a tentative D call TRBD1 (6 bases). The CDR3 spans 11 residues. Germline values: CDR1 SGHTA, CDR2 FQGNSA. Trimming removed 6 bases from V and 13 bases from J, with 12 bases in between. This chain's CDR3 is CASRIQGRLFF. The CDR3 DNA reads TGTGCCAGCAGAATACAGGGCCGACTGTTTTTT. The full variable domain, with the rest looked up from reference TRBV7-2 and TRBJ1-4, is GAGVSQSPSNKVTEKGKDVELRCDPISGHTALYWYRQSLGQGLEFLIYFQGNSAPDKSGLPSDRFSAERTGGSVSTLTIQRTQQEDSAVYLCASRIQGRLFFGSGTQLSVL.

Regarding this clone: This sample includes further DNA sequences coding for the same CDR3. The CDR3, as DNA: TGTGCCAGCAGTTTGACAGTTGCCAAAAACATTCAGTACTTC. This encodes CASSLTVAKNIQYF. The chain carries TRBV27 and TRBJ2-4; TRBD1 is a possible D gene (5 bases). This CDR3 region has 14 residues. Between the trimmed V and J ends, which lost 3 bases and 1 base, there was a span of 7 bases. Germline loops: CDR1 MNHEY, CDR2 SMNVEV (reference sequence).

The chain has TRBV28 and TRBJ1-4; D is unclear. Germline values: CDR1 MDHEN, CDR2 SYDVKM. The V gene lost 3 bases and the J gene lost 0 bases, with 11 bases spanning the gap. The CDR3 contains 16 residues. The CDR3 reads CASSFGLGATNEKLFF. In DNA form, the CDR3 reads TGTGCCAGCAGTTTTGGGTTGGGCGCAACTAATGAAAAACTGTTTTTT.

V gene TRBV19 combines with J gene TRBJ2-7, with a weak D call TRBD2 (5 bases). CDR3 length: 15 residues. V lost 3 bases, J lost 3 bases, and 15 bases lay in between. Germline V gives CDR1 LNHDA, CDR2 SQIVND (reference sequence). DNA for the CDR3: TGTGCCAGTAGTATTCGGTTCGGGATCCGCTACGAGCAGTACTTC. Translating it yields CASSIRFGIRYEQYF. Full variable domain (outside the CDR3, taken from reference TRBV19 and TRBJ2-7): DGGITQSPKYLFRKEGQNVTLSCEQNLNHDAMYWYRQDPGQGLRLIYYSQIVNDFQKGDIAEGYSVSREKKESFPLTVTSAQKNPTAFYLCASSIRFGIRYEQYFGPGTRLTVT.

Here the CDR3 DNA reads TGCAGCGTTGAGGACAGGGGAACTGAAGCTTTCTTT. As protein: CSVEDRGTEAFF. The rearrangement uses TRBV29-1 and TRBJ1-1; 9 nucleotides agree with TRBD1. This CDR3 has 12 residues. V trimming: 3 bases; J trimming: 5 bases; junction bases outside the gene matches: 1. Germline-derived CDR1 and CDR2 are SQVTM and ANQGSEA.

J is TRBJ2-3 and V is TRBV2; D ambiguous. Germline V gene lookup returns CDR1 SNHLY and CDR2 FYNNEI. V was trimmed by 4 bases and J by 8 bases, leaving 10 bases between them. This CDR3 comprises 12 residues. The CDR3 sequence: CASSGAPSTQYF. CDR3 bases: TGTGCCAGCAGTGGGGCCCCCAGTACGCAGTATTTT.

J is TRBJ2-7 and V is TRBV5-1; D call uncertain. The CDR3 is 12 residues long. Trimming took 4 bases from V and 0 from J, leaving 5 bases between them. Per germline, CDR1 SGHRS and CDR2 YFSETQ. The CDR3 DNA sequence: TGCGCCAGCAGCCCTAGCTCCTACGAGCAGTACTTC. Its protein product is CASSPSSYEQYF.

The sample holds one count of this clone. The CDR3 sequence is CASSIRDRARERPQHF. The CDR3 nucleotides are TGTGCCAGCAGCATCAGGGACAGGGCAAGGGAGAGGCCCCAGCATTTT. The chain combines TRBV21-1 with TRBJ1-5; the table calls TRBD1, which could not be checked here. TRBV21-1 has pseudogene status. This CDR3 region has 16 residues.

This chain uses TRBV6-5 with TRBJ2-6; D is unclear. CDR3 length equals 11 residues. Trimming took 8 bases from V and 4 from J, leaving 3 bases between them. Germline-derived CDR1 and CDR2 are MNHEY and SVGAGI. In DNA, the CDR3 is TGTGCCAGCTCGGGGGCCAACGTCCTGACTTTC. It is translated as CASSGANVLTF.

The genes are TRBV28 and TRBJ2-1; no clear D. Per germline, CDR1 MDHEN and CDR2 SYDVKM. Trimming took 6 bases from V and 10 from J, leaving 7 bases between them. The CDR3 consists of 10 residues. CDR3 protein: CASRHGEQFF. The CDR3 bases are TGTGCCAGCAGACACGGGGAGCAGTTCTTC.